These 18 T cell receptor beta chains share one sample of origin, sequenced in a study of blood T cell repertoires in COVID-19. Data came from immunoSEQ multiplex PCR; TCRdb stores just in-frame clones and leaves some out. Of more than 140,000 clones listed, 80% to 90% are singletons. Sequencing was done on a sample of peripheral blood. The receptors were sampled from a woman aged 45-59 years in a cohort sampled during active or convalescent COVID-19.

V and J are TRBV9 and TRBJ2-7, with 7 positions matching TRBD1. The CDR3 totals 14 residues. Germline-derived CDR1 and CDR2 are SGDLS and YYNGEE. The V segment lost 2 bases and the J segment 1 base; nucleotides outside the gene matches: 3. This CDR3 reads CASSVRDSSYEQYF. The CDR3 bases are TGTGCCAGCAGCGTCCGGGACAGTTCCTACGAGCAGTACTTC.

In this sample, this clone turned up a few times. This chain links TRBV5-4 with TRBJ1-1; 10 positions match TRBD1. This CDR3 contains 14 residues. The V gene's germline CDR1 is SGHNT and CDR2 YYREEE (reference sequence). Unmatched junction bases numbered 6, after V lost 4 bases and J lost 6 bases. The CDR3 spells CASSARQGAPEAFF. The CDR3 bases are TGTGCCAGCAGCGCGAGACAGGGGGCCCCTGAAGCTTTCTTT.

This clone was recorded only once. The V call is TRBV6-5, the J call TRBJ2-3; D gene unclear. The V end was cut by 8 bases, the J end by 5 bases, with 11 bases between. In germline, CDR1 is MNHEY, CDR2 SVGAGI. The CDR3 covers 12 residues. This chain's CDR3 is CASLQLGDTQYF. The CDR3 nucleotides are TGTGCCAGCTTACAGCTGGGAGATACGCAGTATTTT.

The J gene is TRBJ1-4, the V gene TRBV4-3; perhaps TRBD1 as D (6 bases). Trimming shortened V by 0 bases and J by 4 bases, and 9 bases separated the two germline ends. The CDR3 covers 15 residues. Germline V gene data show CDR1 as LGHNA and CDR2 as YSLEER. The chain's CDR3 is CASSQEGGYNEKLFF. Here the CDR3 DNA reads TGCGCCAGCAGCCAAGAAGGGGGATATAATGAAAAACTGTTTTTT.

The CDR3 sequence is CASELGQAHGYTF. CDR3 sequence (DNA): TGTGCCAGCGAGTTAGGACAGGCCCATGGCTACACCTTC. The V and J genes are TRBV6-5 and TRBJ1-2, with 7 bases fitting TRBD1. The CDR3 has 13 amino acids. V shed 8 bases and J 6 bases; nucleotides not matched to a gene: 9. The germline V gene encodes CDR1 MNHEY and CDR2 SVGAGI.

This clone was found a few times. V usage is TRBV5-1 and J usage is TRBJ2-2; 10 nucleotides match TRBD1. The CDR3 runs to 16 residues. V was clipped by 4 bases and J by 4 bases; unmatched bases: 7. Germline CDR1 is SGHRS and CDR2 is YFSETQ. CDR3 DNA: TGCGCCAGCAGCGTGCAGACAGGGGGCGGCACCGGGGAGCTGTTTTTT. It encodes CASSVQTGGGTGELFF.

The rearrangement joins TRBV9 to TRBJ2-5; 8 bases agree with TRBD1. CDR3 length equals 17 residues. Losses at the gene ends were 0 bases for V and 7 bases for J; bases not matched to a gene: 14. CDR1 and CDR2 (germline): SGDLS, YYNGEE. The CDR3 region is CASSVESTRGRLWTQYF. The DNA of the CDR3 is TGTGCCAGCAGCGTAGAATCGACCAGGGGGCGTTTATGGACCCAGTACTTC.

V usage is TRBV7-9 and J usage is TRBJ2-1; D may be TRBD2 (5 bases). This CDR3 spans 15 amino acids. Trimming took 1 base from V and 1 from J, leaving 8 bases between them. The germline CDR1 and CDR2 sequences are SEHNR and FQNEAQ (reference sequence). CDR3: CASSLGRGSYNEQFF. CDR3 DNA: TGTGCCAGCAGCTTAGGTCGGGGTTCCTACAATGAGCAGTTCTTC.

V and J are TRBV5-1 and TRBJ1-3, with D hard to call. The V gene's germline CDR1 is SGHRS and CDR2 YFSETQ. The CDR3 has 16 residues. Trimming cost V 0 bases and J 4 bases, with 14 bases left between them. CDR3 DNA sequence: TGCGCCAGCAGCTTGGGGAGGGTCCCAGGAGGAAACACCATATATTTT. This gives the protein CASSLGRVPGGNTIYF.

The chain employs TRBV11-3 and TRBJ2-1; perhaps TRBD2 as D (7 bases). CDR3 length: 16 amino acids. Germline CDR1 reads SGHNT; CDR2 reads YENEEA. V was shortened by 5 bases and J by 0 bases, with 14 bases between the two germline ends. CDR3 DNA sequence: TGTGCCAGCAGCCCTCGGGGGGCCGCCTCCTACAATGAGCAGTTCTTC. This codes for CASSPRGAASYNEQFF.

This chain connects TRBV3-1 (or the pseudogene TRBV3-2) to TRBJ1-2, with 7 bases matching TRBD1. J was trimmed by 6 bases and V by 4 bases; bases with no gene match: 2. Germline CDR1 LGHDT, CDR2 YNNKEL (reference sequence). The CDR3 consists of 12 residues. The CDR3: CASSRRGHGYTF. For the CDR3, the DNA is TGTGCCAGCAGCCGAAGGGGGCATGGCTACACCTTC.

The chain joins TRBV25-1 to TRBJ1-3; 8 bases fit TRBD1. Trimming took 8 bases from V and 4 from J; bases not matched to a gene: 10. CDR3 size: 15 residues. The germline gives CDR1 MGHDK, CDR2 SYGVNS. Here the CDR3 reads CASASGGLFGNTIYF. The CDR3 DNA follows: TGTGCCAGCGCCTCAGGGGGCCTTTTCGGAAACACCATATATTTT.

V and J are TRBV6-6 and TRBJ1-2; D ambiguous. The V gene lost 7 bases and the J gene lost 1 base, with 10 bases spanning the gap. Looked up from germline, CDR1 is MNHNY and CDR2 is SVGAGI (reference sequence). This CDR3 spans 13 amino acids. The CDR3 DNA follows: TGTGCCAGCATAAGAGGCAGTAACTATGGCTACACCTTC. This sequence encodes CASIRGSNYGYTF.

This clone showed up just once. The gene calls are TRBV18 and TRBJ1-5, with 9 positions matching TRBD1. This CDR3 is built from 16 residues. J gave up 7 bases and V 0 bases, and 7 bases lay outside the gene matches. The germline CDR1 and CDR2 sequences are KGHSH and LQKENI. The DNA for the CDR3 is TGTGCCAGCTCACCACCCGCACAGGGGGCGCGGCAGCCCCAGCATTTT. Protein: CASSPPAQGARQPQHF.

CDR3 coding DNA: TGTGCCAGCAGCCCGGGACAGCACACCGGGGAGCTGTTTTTT. Its protein is CASSPGQHTGELFF. The V gene is TRBV7-3, the J gene TRBJ2-2; 7 nucleotides align to TRBD1. CDR1 is SGHTA, CDR2 FQGTGA, per germline. Losses at the gene ends were 5 bases for V and 3 bases for J; bases not matched to a gene: 3. The CDR3 totals 14 residues.

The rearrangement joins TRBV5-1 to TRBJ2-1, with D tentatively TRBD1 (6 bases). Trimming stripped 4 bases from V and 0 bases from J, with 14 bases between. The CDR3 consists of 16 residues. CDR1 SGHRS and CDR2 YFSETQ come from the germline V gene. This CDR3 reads CASSNGQLSSYNEQFF. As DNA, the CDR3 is TGCGCCAGCAGCAACGGACAGTTAAGCTCCTACAATGAGCAGTTCTTC.

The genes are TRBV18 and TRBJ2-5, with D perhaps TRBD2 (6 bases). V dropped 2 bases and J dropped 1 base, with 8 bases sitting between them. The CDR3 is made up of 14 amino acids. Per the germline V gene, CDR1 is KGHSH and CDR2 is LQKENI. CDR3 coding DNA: TGTGCCAGCTCACCAGTAGCGGCCCAAGAGACCCAGTACTTC. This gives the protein CASSPVAAQETQYF.

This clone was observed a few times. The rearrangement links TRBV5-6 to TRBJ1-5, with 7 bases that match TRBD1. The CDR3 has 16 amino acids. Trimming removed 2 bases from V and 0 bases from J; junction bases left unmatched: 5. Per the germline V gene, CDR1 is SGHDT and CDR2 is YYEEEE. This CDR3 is CASSFSGTASNQPQHF. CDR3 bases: TGTGCCAGCAGCTTTTCCGGGACAGCTAGCAATCAGCCCCAGCATTTT.